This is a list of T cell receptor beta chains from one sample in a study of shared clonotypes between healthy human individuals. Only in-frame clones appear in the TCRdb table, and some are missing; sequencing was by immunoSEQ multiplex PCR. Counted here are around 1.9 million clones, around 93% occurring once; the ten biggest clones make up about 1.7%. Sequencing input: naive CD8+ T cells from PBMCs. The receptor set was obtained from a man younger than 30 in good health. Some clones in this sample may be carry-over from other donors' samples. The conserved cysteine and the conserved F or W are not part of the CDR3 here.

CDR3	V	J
ASSLDTGLAKNEQF	TRBV7-9	TRBJ2-1
ASRMDPIAGFSGANVLT	TRBV6-4	TRBJ2-6
ASSGTGASNQPQH	TRBV9	TRBJ1-5
ASSGPGTEAF	TRBV19	TRBJ1-1
AISEGTTYEQY	TRBV10-3	TRBJ2-7
ASSQVGGTGELF	TRBV16	TRBJ2-2
ASSLTGTGGETQY	TRBV7-2	TRBJ2-5
ASSESILGTAGNTIY	TRBV6-1	TRBJ1-3
ASSQETGGYNEQF	TRBV4-3	TRBJ2-1
ASSSRQGSEKLF	TRBV7-9	TRBJ1-4
ASSPQGVDTQY	TRBV19	TRBJ2-3
ASSLKGLVYEQY	TRBV27	TRBJ2-7
ASSSPSGGANYGYT	TRBV27	TRBJ1-2
ASSPATTSYEQY	TRBV7-8	TRBJ2-7
ASSLSAGGFAGELF	TRBV27	TRBJ2-2
ASSPPSPLDEQF	TRBV9	TRBJ2-1
ASSLTPPTGGWQPQH	TRBV27	TRBJ1-5
ASSSRTGDSHEQY	TRBV27	TRBJ2-7
ASSYLAGINTEAF	TRBV6-6	TRBJ1-1
ASSLRGGQPQH	TRBV27	TRBJ1-5
ASSPTGVYEQY	TRBV6-5	TRBJ2-7
ASRETPSYEQY	TRBV6-1	TRBJ2-7
ASSLSPDRGSQPQH	TRBV27	TRBJ1-5
ASSLGLYTGELF	TRBV13	TRBJ2-2
ASGNPHNEQF	TRBV10-2	TRBJ2-1
ASSSYGTEAYEQY	TRBV19	TRBJ2-7
AISEVTGRKVTDTQY	TRBV10-3	TRBJ2-3
ASSGGTSVSGEQY	TRBV7-9	TRBJ2-7
ASSPQRRVLEGNTIY	TRBV18	TRBJ1-3
ASSLSAGGSYEQY	TRBV28	TRBJ2-7
ASREPAAYEQY	TRBV5-1	TRBJ2-7
ASSPPLLSGTDTQY	TRBV7-9	TRBJ2-3
ASSYSGQGSYNEQF	TRBV6-5	TRBJ2-1
ASSLISTSGYQETQY	TRBV27	TRBJ2-5
ASSLVAGSQSYT	TRBV7-8	TRBJ1-2
ASSNRMESAEQY	TRBV14	TRBJ2-7
ASSSRLGHGRGDEQY	TRBV4-3	TRBJ2-7
ASSEEEGIIGNEKLF	TRBV2	TRBJ1-4
SVERQGNYEQY	TRBV29-1	TRBJ2-7
ASSDAIWGRRSQPQH	TRBV2	TRBJ1-5
ASSSGHEQF	TRBV11-1	TRBJ2-1
ASSLVMGGRSDTQY	TRBV27	TRBJ2-3
ASSSEGAYDGYT	TRBV28	TRBJ1-2
ASSQGLAGVGEQF	TRBV11-2	TRBJ2-1
ASSLGSGGSGNTIY	TRBV13	TRBJ1-3
ASSVAYGTGVGETQY	TRBV9	TRBJ2-5
ASGLSGWGTQY	TRBV12-5	TRBJ2-3
ASSSPGLAGYNEQF	TRBV5-1	TRBJ2-1
ASSSTSADEQF	TRBV2	TRBJ2-1
ASSYGSSYNEQF	TRBV6-6	TRBJ2-1
ASRLGLSGGYT	TRBV4-1	TRBJ1-2
ASSQGPTSHSHNEQF	TRBV14	TRBJ2-1
ASGLTENYGYT	TRBV12-5	TRBJ1-2
ASSVETGGWAEAF	TRBV9	TRBJ1-1
ASSTLGGNTGELF	TRBV28	TRBJ2-2